This T cell receptor beta chain came from a study of shared clonotypes between healthy human individuals. The assay was immunoSEQ multiplex PCR, and TCRdb's table has in-frame clones only and misses some. The sample carries a few hundred thousand clones, around 80% recorded once. V shed 4 bases and J 5 bases; nucleotides not matched to a gene: 4. Germline V gene data show CDR1 as SQVTM and CDR2 as ANQGSEA. The CDR3 covers 13 residues. To note about this clone: The same CDR3 can be traced to other DNA sequences in this sample.

The chain combines TRBV29-1 with TRBJ1-5, with 8 nucleotides matching TRBD1. Sequencing used PBMCs. The source is a woman aged 40 to 49 in good health. Some clones in this sample may be carry-over from other donors' samples. Written as DNA, the CDR3 is TGCAGCGTTGCCGGGACAGGAGATCAGCCCCAGCATTTT. Its translation is CSVAGTGDQPQHF.